A selection of T cell receptor beta chains follows, all from one sample in a study of regulatory T cells in long-lasting Graves disease. TCRdb processed the multiplex PCR reads anew with MiXCR; each CDR3 protein has one entry. Of around 450,000 distinct CDR3 sequences in the sample, roughly 15% were seen once. These data were likewise used in another study, on T cells in Graves' hyperthyroidism and ophthalmopathy.

Sample: peripheral blood mononuclear cells (PBMCs), taken at new diagnosis, from a patient treated with antithyroid drugs. These receptor sequences come from a man in his forties with Graves disease. The CDR3 runs from the conserved cysteine through the conserved F or W. The order of the fields is J gene, D gene, clone size, V gene, CDR3 DNA, CDR3 protein. D genes are given only for firm matches. For some rows the clone size is stated as once, few or many, or as a class when expanded; others skip it.

TRBJ2-5 - - TRBV3-1 TGTGCCAGCAGCCCCGCGTCCCGTCTAGAGACCCAGTACTTC CASSPASRLETQYF
TRBJ2-7 TRBD1 many TRBV28 TGTGCCAGCAGTTCCCCTCCGGCAGGGGGAATATACGAGCAGTACTTC CASSSPPAGGIYEQYF
TRBJ2-7 TRBD1 - TRBV10-3 TGTGCCATCAATGGAGGGCAGGGGGCTAACGAGCAGTACTTC CAINGGQGANEQYF
TRBJ2-1 - - TRBV4-1 TGCGCCAGCAGCCACAGGGACTCCCTTAACTCCTACAATGAGCAGTTCTTC CASSHRDSLNSYNEQFF
TRBJ1-1 TRBD1 few TRBV19 TGTGCCAGTGGCGGGACAGCCATGAACACTGAAGCTTTCTTT CASGGTAMNTEAFF
TRBJ2-7 - few TRBV12-5 TGTGCTAGTGGTTTCGGGAGTTTGGGGGAGCAGTACTTC CASGFGSLGEQYF
TRBJ2-2 - few TRBV20-1 TGCAGTGCTAGGGGGGGCGGAACCGGGGAGCTGTTTTTT CSARGGGTGELFF
TRBJ1-4 - many TRBV20-1 TGCAGTGCTGGACATCCTCATGCAACTAATGAAAAACTGTTTTTT CSAGHPHATNEKLFF
TRBJ2-2 - few TRBV6-1 TGTGCCAGCGGGAAAACAGGGATCGGGGAGCTGTTTTTT CASGKTGIGELFF
TRBJ1-3 - - TRBV7-9 TGTGCCAGCAGCGTTCCTAGGTCCCTCACCATATATTTT CASSVPRSLTIYF
TRBJ1-1 TRBD1 many TRBV2 TGTGCCAGCAGTGAGGACAGGGGGGCTGAAGCTTTCTTT CASSEDRGAEAFF
TRBJ2-7 - - TRBV9 TGTGCCAGCAGCTCTGCGGCGAGTGACGAGCAGTACTTC CASSSAASDEQYF
TRBJ2-1 - - TRBV19 TGTGCCAGTAGTTCAGGGGACGGATTCTACAATGAGCAGTTCTTC CASSSGDGFYNEQFF
TRBJ2-1 - - TRBV19 TGTGCCAGTAGTGACAGACCTTTCTCCTACAATGAGCAGTTCTTC CASSDRPFSYNEQFF
TRBJ2-1 - - TRBV2 TGTGCCAGCAAGTTACTGGTGGGGGAAGTTGAGCAGTTCTTC CASKLLVGEVEQFF
TRBJ1-2 TRBD1 many TRBV20-1 TGCAGTGCTGAATCCGGGACAGGGGTCGGCTACACCTTC CSAESGTGVGYTF
TRBJ2-3 - many TRBV11-2 TGTGCCAGCAGCCTCGAGGCGGGCACAGATACGCAGTATTTT CASSLEAGTDTQYF
TRBJ2-6 - many TRBV5-1 TGCGCCAGCCGCGGGACGGCGAGCTTTGGGGCCAACGTCCTGACTTTC CASRGTASFGANVLTF
TRBJ2-7 - many TRBV28 TGTGCCAGCAGTGTTGGGACCTACGAGCAGTACTTC CASSVGTYEQYF
TRBJ2-7 - once TRBV18 TGTGCCAGCTCACCGGTTTCCGCCTACGAGCAGTACTTC CASSPVSAYEQYF
TRBJ2-4 TRBD1 few TRBV29-1 TGCAGCGTTGAGACAGGGGGCGAAAACATTCAGTACTTC CSVETGGENIQYF
TRBJ2-3 - many TRBV6-1 TGTGCCAGCAGCATAGTGGATACGCAGTATTTT CASSIVDTQYF
TRBJ2-7 TRBD1 - TRBV4-2 TGTGCCAGCAAGGGGACAGGGGGGTCGGAGGAGCAGTACTTC CASKGTGGSEEQYF
TRBJ1-1 - many TRBV12-3/TRBV12-4 TGTGCCAGCAGTTTAGTTGCAGGGAGGGGCACTGAAGCTTTCTTT CASSLVAGRGTEAFF
TRBJ2-5 TRBD1 many TRBV3-1 TGTGCCAGCAGCGCGGGGACAGGGGGAAGAAGACAAGAGACCCAGTACTTC CASSAGTGGRRQETQYF
TRBJ1-3 - - TRBV28 TGTGCCAGCAGTTTCGGGGCTACCGAAAACACCATATATTTT CASSFGATENTIYF
TRBJ1-1 TRBD1 many TRBV27 TGTGCCAGCAGTTTATCCCGGGACAGGGGAATTGAAGCTTTCTTT CASSLSRDRGIEAFF
TRBJ2-7 TRBD1 many TRBV30 TGTGCCTGGACCAGAACAGGGGGAAATGTCGAGCAGTACTTC CAWTRTGGNVEQYF
TRBJ2-7 - - TRBV11-1 TGCGACAGCAGCTTGGGGGCGGGATACGAGCAGTACTTC CDSSLGAGYEQYF
TRBJ2-1 TRBD1 - TRBV12-3/TRBV12-4 TGTGCCAGCAGTTTGAGGGGCAGGGGGTTTGGGCAGTTCTTC CASSLRGRGFGQFF
TRBJ2-7 - many TRBV20-1 TGCAGTGCTAGAGACCCTAAGAATTTAGCCTACGAGCAGTACTTC CSARDPKNLAYEQYF
TRBJ2-7 - many TRBV28 TGTGCCAGCAGTTTAGGATTGGGACCCTACGAGCAGTACTTC CASSLGLGPYEQYF
TRBJ1-1 - many TRBV7-8 TGTGCCAGCAGGCGGACAGAGGTGAACACTGAAGCTTTCTTT CASRRTEVNTEAFF
TRBJ2-1 - few TRBV15 TGTGCCACCAGCACTAGCATGGGATCACACAATGAGCAGTTCTTC CATSTSMGSHNEQFF
TRBJ2-7 - once TRBV6-2/TRBV6-3 TGTGCCAGCAGTGGACTGGACCGTGTCTACGAGCAGTACTTC CASSGLDRVYEQYF
TRBJ2-3 - many TRBV11-2 TGTGCCAGCAGCTTACGAGAGGGGGCAGATACGCAGTATTTT CASSLREGADTQYF
TRBJ2-7 TRBD2 many TRBV11-2 TGTGCCAGCACCGTAACTAGCGGGAGGTTCTACGAGCAGTACTTC CASTVTSGRFYEQYF
TRBJ2-5 TRBD1 - TRBV4-1 TGCGCCAGCAGCCAGGGACAGGGGGAGGGGGAGACCCAGTACTTC CASSQGQGEGETQYF
TRBJ2-7 - many TRBV6-1 TGTGCCAGCAGTGAATTCGACCGATCCTACGAGCAGTACTTC CASSEFDRSYEQYF
TRBJ2-2 - few TRBV5-1 TGCGCCAGCAGCTTGGGGCATATGAACACCGGGGAGCTGTTTTTT CASSLGHMNTGELFF
TRBJ2-7 - many TRBV2 TGTGCCAGCAGTGAGGCTAGGGGGATGGGCGAGCAGTACTTC CASSEARGMGEQYF